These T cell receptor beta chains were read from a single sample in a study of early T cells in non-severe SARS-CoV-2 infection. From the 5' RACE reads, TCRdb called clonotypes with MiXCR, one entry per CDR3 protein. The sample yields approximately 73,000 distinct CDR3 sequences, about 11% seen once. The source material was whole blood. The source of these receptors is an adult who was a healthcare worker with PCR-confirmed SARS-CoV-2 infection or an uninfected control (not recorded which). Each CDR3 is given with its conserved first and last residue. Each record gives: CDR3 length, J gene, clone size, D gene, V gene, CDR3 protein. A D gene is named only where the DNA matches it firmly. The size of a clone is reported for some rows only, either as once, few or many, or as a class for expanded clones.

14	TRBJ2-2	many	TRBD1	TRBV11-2	CASSLTGTGGELFF
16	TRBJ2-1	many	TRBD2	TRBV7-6	CASSLYSGGGYNEQFF
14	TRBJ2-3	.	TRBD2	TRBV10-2	CASTPSGPTDTQYF
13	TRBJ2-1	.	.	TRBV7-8	CASSSSLANEQFF
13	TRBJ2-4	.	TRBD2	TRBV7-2	CASCFTGGNIQYF
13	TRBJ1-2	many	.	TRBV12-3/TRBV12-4	CASSLVVNYGYTF
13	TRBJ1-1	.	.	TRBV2	CASRVGGNTEAFF
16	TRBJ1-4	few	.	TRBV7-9	CASSLGPGPHPEKLFF
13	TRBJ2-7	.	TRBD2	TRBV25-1	CASSDPGRGQQYF
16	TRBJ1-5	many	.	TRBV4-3	CASSQAYGRSNQPQHF
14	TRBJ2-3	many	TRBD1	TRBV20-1	CSALQATGTDTQYF
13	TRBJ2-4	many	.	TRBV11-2	CASSLDWGYIQYF
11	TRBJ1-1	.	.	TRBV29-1	CSVREDTEAFF
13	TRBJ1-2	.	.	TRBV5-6	CASSSRVPYGYTF
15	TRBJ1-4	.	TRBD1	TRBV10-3	CAIRDGQGGGEKLFF
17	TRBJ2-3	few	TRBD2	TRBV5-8	CASSRGTSGTSTDTQYF
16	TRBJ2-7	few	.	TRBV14	CASSRDQALGRYEQYF
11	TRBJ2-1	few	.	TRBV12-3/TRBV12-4	CASSLLNEQFF
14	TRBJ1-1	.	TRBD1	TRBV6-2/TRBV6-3	CASTTGEELTEAFF
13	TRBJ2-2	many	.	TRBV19	CASSVQRAGELFF
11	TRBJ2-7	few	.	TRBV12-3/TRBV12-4	CASGKGTRRYF
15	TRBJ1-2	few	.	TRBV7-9	CASSLQRGQRLGYTF
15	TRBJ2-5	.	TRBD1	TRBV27	CASKPQTGLDETQYF
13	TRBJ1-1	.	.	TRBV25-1	CASKAGSPTEAFF
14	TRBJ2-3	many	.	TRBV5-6	CASSLGPGADTQYF
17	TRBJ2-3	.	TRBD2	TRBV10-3	CAISEGRSGESTDTQYF
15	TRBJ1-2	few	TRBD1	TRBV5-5	CASSPLPDRDGGYTF
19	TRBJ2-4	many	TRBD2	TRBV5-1	CASSTGPGGAWVAKNIQYF
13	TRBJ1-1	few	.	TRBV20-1	CSADGPTNTEAFF
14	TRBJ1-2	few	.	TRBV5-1	CASSPEGSTYGYTF
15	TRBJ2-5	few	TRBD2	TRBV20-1	CSASPSGGGAETQYF
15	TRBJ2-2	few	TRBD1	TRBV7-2	CASSSYRGHTGELFF
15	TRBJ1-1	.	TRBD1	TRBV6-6	CASTLAQGGNTEAFF
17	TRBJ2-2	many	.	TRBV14	CASSQAPRTGNTGELFF
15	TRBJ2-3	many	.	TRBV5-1	CASSLAPSPADTQYF
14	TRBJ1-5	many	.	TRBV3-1	CASSQGASNQPQHF
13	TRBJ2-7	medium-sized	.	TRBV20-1	CSASGGASYEQYF